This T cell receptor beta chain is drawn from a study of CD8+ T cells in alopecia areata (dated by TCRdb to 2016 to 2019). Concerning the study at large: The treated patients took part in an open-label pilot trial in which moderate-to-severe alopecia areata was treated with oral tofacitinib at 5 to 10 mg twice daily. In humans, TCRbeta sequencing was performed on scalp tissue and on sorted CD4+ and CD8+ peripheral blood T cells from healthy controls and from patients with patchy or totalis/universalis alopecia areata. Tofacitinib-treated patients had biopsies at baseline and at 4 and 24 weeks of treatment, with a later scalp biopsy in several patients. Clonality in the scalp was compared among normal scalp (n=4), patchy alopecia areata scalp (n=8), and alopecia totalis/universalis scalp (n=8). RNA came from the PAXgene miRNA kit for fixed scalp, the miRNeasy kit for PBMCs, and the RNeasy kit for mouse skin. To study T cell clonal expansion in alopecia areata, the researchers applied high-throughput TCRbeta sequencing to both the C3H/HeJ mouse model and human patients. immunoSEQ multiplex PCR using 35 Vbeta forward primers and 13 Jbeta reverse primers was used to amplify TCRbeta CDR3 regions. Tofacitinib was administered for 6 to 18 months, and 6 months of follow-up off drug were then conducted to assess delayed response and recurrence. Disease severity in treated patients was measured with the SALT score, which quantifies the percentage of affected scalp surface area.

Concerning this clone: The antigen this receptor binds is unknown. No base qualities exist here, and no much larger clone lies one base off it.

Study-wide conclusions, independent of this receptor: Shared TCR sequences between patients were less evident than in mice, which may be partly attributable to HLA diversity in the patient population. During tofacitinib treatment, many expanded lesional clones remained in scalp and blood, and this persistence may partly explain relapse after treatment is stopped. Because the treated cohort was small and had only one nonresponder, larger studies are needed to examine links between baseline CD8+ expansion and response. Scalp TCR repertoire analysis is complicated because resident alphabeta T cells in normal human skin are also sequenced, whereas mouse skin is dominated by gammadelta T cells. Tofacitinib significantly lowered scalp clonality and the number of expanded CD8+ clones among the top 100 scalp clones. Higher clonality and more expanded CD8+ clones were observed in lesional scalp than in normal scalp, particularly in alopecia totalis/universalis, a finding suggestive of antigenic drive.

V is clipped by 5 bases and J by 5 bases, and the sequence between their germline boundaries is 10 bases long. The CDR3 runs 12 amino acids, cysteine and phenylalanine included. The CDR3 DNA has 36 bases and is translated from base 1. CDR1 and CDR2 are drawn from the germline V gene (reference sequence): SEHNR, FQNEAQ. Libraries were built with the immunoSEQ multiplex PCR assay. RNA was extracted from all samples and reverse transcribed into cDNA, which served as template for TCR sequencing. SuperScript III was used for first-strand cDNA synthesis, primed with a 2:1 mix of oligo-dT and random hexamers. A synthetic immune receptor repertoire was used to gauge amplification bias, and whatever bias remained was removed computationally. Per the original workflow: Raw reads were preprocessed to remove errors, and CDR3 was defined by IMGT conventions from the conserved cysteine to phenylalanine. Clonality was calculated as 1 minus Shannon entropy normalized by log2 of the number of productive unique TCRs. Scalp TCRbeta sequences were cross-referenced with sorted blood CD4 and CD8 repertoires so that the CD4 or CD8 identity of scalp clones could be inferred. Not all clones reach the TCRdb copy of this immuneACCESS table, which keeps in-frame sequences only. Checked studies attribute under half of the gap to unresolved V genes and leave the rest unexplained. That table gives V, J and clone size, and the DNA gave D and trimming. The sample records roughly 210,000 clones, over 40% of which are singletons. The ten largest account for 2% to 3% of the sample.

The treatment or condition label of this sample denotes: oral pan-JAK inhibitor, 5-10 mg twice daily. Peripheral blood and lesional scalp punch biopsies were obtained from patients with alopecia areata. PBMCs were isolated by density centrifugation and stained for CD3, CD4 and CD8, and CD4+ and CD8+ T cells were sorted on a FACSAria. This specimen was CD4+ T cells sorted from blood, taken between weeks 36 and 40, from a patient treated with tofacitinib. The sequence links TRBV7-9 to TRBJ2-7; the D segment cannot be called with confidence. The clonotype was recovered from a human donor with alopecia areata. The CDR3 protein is CASSAIRDEQYF. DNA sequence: TGTGCCAGCAGCGCCATAAGAGACGAGCAGTACTTC.